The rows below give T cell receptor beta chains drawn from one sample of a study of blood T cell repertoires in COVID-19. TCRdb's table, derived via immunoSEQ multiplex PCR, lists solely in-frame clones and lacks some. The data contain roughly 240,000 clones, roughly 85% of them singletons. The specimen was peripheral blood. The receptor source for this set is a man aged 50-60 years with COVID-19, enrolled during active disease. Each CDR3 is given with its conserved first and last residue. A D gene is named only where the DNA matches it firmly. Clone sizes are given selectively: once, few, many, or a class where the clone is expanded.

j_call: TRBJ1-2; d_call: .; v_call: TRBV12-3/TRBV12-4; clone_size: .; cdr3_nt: TGTGCCAGCAGTCCGGTCGGAGGCGGCTACACCTTC; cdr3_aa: CASSPVGGGYTF
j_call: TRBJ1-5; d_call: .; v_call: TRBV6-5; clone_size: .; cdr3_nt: TGTGCCAGCAGTTCCGGGGGGGGGCCCAATCAGCCCCAGCATTTT; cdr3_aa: CASSSGGGPNQPQHF
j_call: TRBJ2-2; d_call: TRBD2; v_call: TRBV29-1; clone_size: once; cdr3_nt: TGCAGCGTCCGCAGCGGGGGGGGCACCGGGGAGCTGTTTTTT; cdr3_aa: CSVRSGGGTGELFF
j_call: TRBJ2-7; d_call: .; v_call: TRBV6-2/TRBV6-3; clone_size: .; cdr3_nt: TGTGCCAGCAGTTACGGGCAGGGGATCTACGAGCAGTACTTC; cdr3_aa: CASSYGQGIYEQYF
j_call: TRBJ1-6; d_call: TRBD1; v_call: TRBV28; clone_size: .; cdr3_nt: TGTGCCAGCAGACCGGGACAGGCGAATTCACCCCTCCACTTT; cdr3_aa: CASRPGQANSPLHF
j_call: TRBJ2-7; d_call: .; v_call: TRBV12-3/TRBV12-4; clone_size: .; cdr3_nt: TGTGCCACCTCCCTATTCGACTACGAGCAGTACTTC; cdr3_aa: CATSLFDYEQYF
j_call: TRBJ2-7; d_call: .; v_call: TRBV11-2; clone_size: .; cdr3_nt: TGTGCCAGCAGCTTAATTTTCGCTTTCGGGGGAGAGAGTTCCTACGAGCAGTACTTC; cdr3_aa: CASSLIFAFGGESSYEQYF
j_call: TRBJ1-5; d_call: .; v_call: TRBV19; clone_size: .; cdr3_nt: TGTGCCAGTAGTATAGAGGGGCAGGGTTATCAGCCCCAGCATTTT; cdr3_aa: CASSIEGQGYQPQHF
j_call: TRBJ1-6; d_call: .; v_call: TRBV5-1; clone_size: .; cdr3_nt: TGCGCCAGCACTTCCTCAGGGGATACTTCACCCCTCCACTTT; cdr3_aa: CASTSSGDTSPLHF
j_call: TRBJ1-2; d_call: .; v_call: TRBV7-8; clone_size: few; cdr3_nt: TGTGCCAGCAGCTTAGGATCCGAGGGTAGCGGCTACACCTTC; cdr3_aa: CASSLGSEGSGYTF